The present T cell receptor (beta chain) was sequenced within a study of cytomegalovirus exposure and HLA in healthy donors. The V gene's germline CDR1 is LNHDA and CDR2 SQIVND (reference sequence). This CDR3 has 16 residues. V lost 3 bases and J lost 5, with 19 bases in between. General study points: HLA allele associations emerged for around 15,000 TCR beta sequences in a later analysis, at 0.05 false discovery rate. Altogether, about 160 TCR beta chains were recorded as cytomegalovirus-associated. An analysis that came later showed most CMV-associated TCR beta chains appearing HLA-restricted.

In the PCR, 60 Vbeta and 13 Jbeta primers were used. Methods used by the authors: Tens of millions of unique TCR beta chains, roughly 10 million shared, were counted in a later analysis. Profiled with immunoSEQ multiplex PCR; TCRdb holds only in-frame clones, not every one. The V and J calls and clone size were taken over from that table, and D and trimming were inferred from the DNA. The sample includes around 180,000 clones, around 85% of them seen just once. Concerning this clone itself: Its antigen remains unknown.

This receptor was identified in a boy between 2 and 10 years old in good health and CMV-seronegative. The J gene is TRBJ2-5, the V gene TRBV19; maybe TRBD1 (6 bases). Sample: PBMCs. CDR3 sequence reads: CASSIKGTWAVETQYF. CDR3 nucleotides: TGTGCCAGTAGTATTAAGGGGACATGGGCGGTGGAGACCCAGTACTTC.